The 28 T cell receptor beta chains below come from one sample, sequenced in a study of Ad26.COV2.S vaccination and SARS-CoV-2 variants. Noted treatment: 15 to 20 received Ad26.COV2.S at low or high dose, single or two shots; five or six received placebo; per-sample allocation not given. Sampling happened 63 days after the first vaccine or placebo injection. Profiled with immunoSEQ multiplex PCR; TCRdb holds only in-frame clones, not every one. This sample has about 400,000 clones, with around 89% found just once. Here the sequenced sample was peripheral blood, taken in a trial of Ad26.COV2.S vaccine versus placebo. These receptors were obtained from a person aged 18 to 59 who received the Ad26.COV2.S COVID-19 vaccine or a placebo.

This clone was observed a single time. The chain couples TRBV5-8 to TRBJ2-3; TRBD1 or TRBD2 may be the D gene (5 bases each). CDR1 SGHTS and CDR2 YDEGEE come from the germline V gene. CDR3 length equals 15 residues. Trimming cost V 1 base and J 2 bases, with 11 bases left between them. CDR3 nucleotide sequence: TGTGCCAGCAGCTTGCAGGGAGAGAACACAGATACGCAGTATTTT. It encodes CASSLQGENTDTQYF.

This chain uses TRBV5-1 with TRBJ2-3; D not resolved. V was shortened by 0 bases and J by 0 bases, with 11 bases between the two germline ends. The germline gives CDR1 SGHRS, CDR2 YFSETQ. The CDR3 totals 16 residues. Written as DNA, the CDR3 is TGCGCCAGCAGCTTGGTACCCCCCCCGAGCACAGATACGCAGTATTTT. As protein: CASSLVPPPSTDTQYF.

The chain joins TRBV3-1 (or the pseudogene TRBV3-2) to TRBJ2-1; TRBD2 matches 7 bases. Germline V gives CDR1 LGHDT, CDR2 YNNKEL (reference sequence). V dropped 0 bases and J dropped 11; count of bases not matched to a gene: 4. This CDR3 spans 13 amino acids. CDR3 sequence: CASSQETAGKQFF. The CDR3 nucleotides are TGTGCCAGCAGCCAAGAAACAGCGGGAAAGCAGTTCTTC.

V is TRBV5-1 and J is TRBJ1-4, with 8 bases that match TRBD1. The CDR3 has 13 residues. Looked up from germline, CDR1 is SGHRS and CDR2 is YFSETQ. Losses at the gene ends were 4 bases for V and 8 bases for J; bases not matched to a gene: 4. The CDR3 DNA reads TGCGCCAGCAGCCAGGGACAGGTGGAAAAACTGTTTTTT. Its protein product is CASSQGQVEKLFF.

V and J are TRBV18 and TRBJ2-7; TRBD2 agrees at 7 bases. Germline-derived CDR1 and CDR2 are KGHSH and LQKENI. The trim removed 6 bases at V and 5 bases at J, leaving 7 bases unmatched. CDR3 length: 13 amino acids. The CDR3 loop reads CASSVLGGDEQYF. The CDR3 DNA follows: TGTGCCAGCTCCGTGTTGGGGGGGGACGAGCAGTACTTC.

V is TRBV5-4 and J is TRBJ2-1; 12 nucleotides match TRBD2. The trim removed 2 bases at V and 3 bases at J, leaving 12 bases unmatched. This CDR3 has 19 amino acids. Germline lookup yields CDR1 SGHNT and CDR2 YYREEE (reference sequence). CDR3 nucleotides: TGTGCCAGCAGCTTATTTGCTAGCGGGAGGGGGGGGAACTACAATGAGCAGTTCTTC. Translating it yields CASSLFASGRGGNYNEQFF.

The chain links TRBV15 to TRBJ2-5, with 7 nucleotides matching TRBD2. In germline, CDR1 is LNHNV, CDR2 YYDKDF (reference sequence). This CDR3 region has 15 residues. J lost 5 bases, V lost 0 bases, and 6 bases had no gene match. The CDR3 DNA reads as TGTGCCACCAGCAGAGATCTGGGAGGGACGGAGACCCAGTACTTC. It encodes CATSRDLGGTETQYF. The full variable domain, its missing parts supplied by reference TRBV15 and TRBJ2-5, is DAMVIQNPRYQVTQFGKPVTLSCSQTLNHNVMYWYQQKSSQAPKLLFHYYDKDFNNEADTPDNFQSRRPNTSFCFLDIRSPGLGDTAMYLCATSRDLGGTETQYFGPGTRLLVL.

With respect to this clone: Other DNA sequences from this sample encode an identical CDR3 as well. This sequence joins TRBV19 and TRBJ2-3; TRBD2 matches 7 bases. CDR3 size: 14 residues. The V segment lost 3 bases and the J segment 2 bases; nucleotides outside the gene matches: 2. Germline loops: CDR1 LNHDA, CDR2 SQIVND (reference sequence). The CDR3 protein is CASSIRDYTDTQYF. CDR3 coding DNA: TGTGCCAGTAGTATCCGGGACTACACAGATACGCAGTATTTT.

This clone was seen more than once but under ten times. The chain employs TRBV3-1 (or the pseudogene TRBV3-2) and TRBJ1-1, with a possible D match to TRBD1 (5 bases). CDR1 and CDR2 (germline): LGHDT, YNNKEL (reference sequence). This CDR3 region has 14 residues. Trimming shortened V by 0 bases and J by 5 bases, and 10 bases separated the two germline ends. The CDR3 spells CASSQDLGRTEAFF. The CDR3 coding sequence is TGTGCCAGCAGCCAAGATCTGGGGCGAACTGAAGCTTTCTTT.

This sequence joins TRBV7-2 and TRBJ1-1, with 9 nucleotides matching TRBD1. The germline V gene has CDR1 SGHTA and CDR2 FQGNSA. J lost 2 bases, V lost 3 bases, and 1 base had no gene match. The CDR3 extends over 14 amino acids. The CDR3 sequence is CASSLTGGNTEAFF. DNA for the CDR3: TGTGCCAGCAGCTTGACAGGGGGAAACACTGAAGCTTTCTTT.

This chain links TRBV11-3 with TRBJ1-2, with D perhaps matching TRBD1 (6 bases). V was pared by 2 bases and J by 3 bases, with 16 bases between. The CDR3 runs to 16 residues. Germline CDR1 and CDR2: SGHNT and YENEEA. CDR3: CASSLRGGALDYGYTF. The CDR3, as DNA: TGTGCCAGCAGCTTACGGGGGGGCGCGCTGGACTATGGCTACACCTTC.

The chain joins TRBV7-6 to TRBJ1-1; D unresolved. V was shortened by 2 bases and J by 9 bases, with 37 bases between the two germline ends. The CDR3 contains 21 residues. Germline CDR1 and CDR2: SGHVS and FNYEAQ. The CDR3 DNA reads TGTGCCAGCAGCTTAACCCGACCAGTACCACCCCAGCGCGGGGTACCGACCAAAGCTTTCTTT. Translated, it gives CASSLTRPVPPQRGVPTKAFF. Variable domain in full (rest from reference TRBV7-6 and TRBJ1-1): GAGVSQSPRYKVTKRGQDVALRCDPISGHVSLYWYRQALGQGPEFLTYFNYEAQQDKSGLPNDRFSAERPEGSISTLTIQRTEQRDSAMYRCASSLTRPVPPQRGVPTKAFFGQGTRLTVV.

This clone was seen a few times. The rearrangement uses TRBV3-1 (or the pseudogene TRBV3-2) and TRBJ1-3, with TRBD1 as a possible D gene (6 bases). The CDR3 consists of 15 residues. V lost 4 bases and J 2 bases, leaving 12 bases between the germline ends. Germline assignment: CDR1 LGHDT and CDR2 YNNKEL (reference sequence). DNA for the CDR3: TGTGCCAGCAGCCGGGGGAGGGGGGCTGGAAACACCATATATTTT. The encoded protein is CASSRGRGAGNTIYF.

J is TRBJ1-1 and V is TRBV6-5; unclear D gene. V shed 6 bases and J shed 0 bases, with 5 bases lying between them. Germline V lookup: CDR1 MNHEY, CDR2 SVGAGI. The CDR3 loop spans 12 amino acids. CDR3: CASSRLNTEAFF. Written as DNA, the CDR3 is TGTGCCAGCAGCCGGCTGAACACTGAAGCTTTCTTT.

This clone was counted a single time. The CDR3 loop is CASSLGQDTIQYF. For the CDR3, the DNA is TGTGCCAGCAGCCTAGGACAGGACACCATTCAGTACTTC. The chain uses TRBV5-6 and TRBJ2-4; 7 positions match TRBD1. Trimming cost V 4 bases and J 9 bases; bases outside gene matches: 7. CDR3 length: 13 amino acids. Germline CDR1 and CDR2: SGHDT and YYEEEE.

V gene TRBV21-1 combines with J gene TRBJ2-7. TRBV21-1 is a pseudogene locus. The CDR3 runs 17 residues. The CDR3 protein is CASSKTEAGRIHYEQYF. The CDR3 bases are TGTGCCAGCAGCAAAACGGAAGCCGGGCGAATCCACTACGAGCAGTACTTC.

The chain uses TRBV28 and TRBJ2-1, with D tentatively TRBD1 (5 bases). Germline CDR1 and CDR2: MDHEN and SYDVKM. The V and J ends lost 3 bases and 9 bases respectively, with 15 bases between them. CDR3 length: 14 residues. CDR3 loop: CASSLSAGSGEQFF. DNA of the CDR3: TGTGCCAGCAGTTTGTCCGCAGGGTCCGGTGAGCAGTTCTTC.

J is TRBJ2-3 and V is TRBV19; perhaps D is TRBD1 or TRBD2 (5 bases each). This CDR3 spans 12 amino acids. Per the germline V gene, CDR1 is LNHDA and CDR2 is SQIVND (reference sequence). Trimming left V 5 bases short and J 6 bases short, with 9 bases between. The CDR3 spells CASSYGTDTQYF. CDR3 nucleotides: TGTGCCAGTAGTTACGGGACGGATACGCAGTATTTT.

The rearrangement links TRBV9 to TRBJ2-3, with D unresolved. Germline lookup yields CDR1 SGDLS and CDR2 YYNGEE. The CDR3 runs to 15 residues. Trimming left V 0 bases short and J 2 bases short, with 10 bases between. CDR3 sequence reads: CASSVGGTTTDTQYF. CDR3 nucleotide sequence: TGTGCCAGCAGCGTAGGTGGCACAACCACAGATACGCAGTATTTT.

This chain uses TRBV4-3 with TRBJ2-7, with 8 nucleotides matching TRBD2. Germline V lookup: CDR1 LGHNA, CDR2 YSLEER. The CDR3 extends over 15 amino acids. Losses at the gene ends were 0 bases for V and 4 bases for J; bases not matched to a gene: 5. CDR3 sequence reads: CASSQERAGAYEQYF. Here the CDR3 DNA reads TGCGCCAGCAGCCAAGAAAGAGCGGGAGCATACGAGCAGTACTTC.

The chain uses TRBV2 and TRBJ2-1; 9 nucleotides align to TRBD2. The CDR3 sequence is 15 residues long. V lost 8 bases to trimming and J lost 5 bases; unmatched junction nucleotides: 10. Germline loops: CDR1 SNHLY, CDR2 FYNNEI. The CDR3 sequence is CASEPRLAGNNEQFF. The CDR3 DNA is TGTGCCAGCGAGCCGCGGCTAGCGGGAAACAATGAGCAGTTCTTC.

The gene calls are TRBV24-1 and TRBJ2-1, with 13 bases lining up with TRBD2. Germline lookup yields CDR1 KGHDR and CDR2 SFDVKD. This CDR3 is 15 amino acids long. V dropped 4 bases and J dropped 12; count of bases not matched to a gene: 8. CDR3 DNA sequence: TGTGCCACCAGTGAAACTAGCGGGAGGGCCCTAGGGCAGTTCTTC. Its translation is CATSETSGRALGQFF.

Written as DNA, the CDR3 is TGTGCCAGCAAACCACCGGGACAGGCAAACTACGAGCAGTACTTC. This sequence encodes CASKPPGQANYEQYF. J is TRBJ2-7 and V is TRBV28; 8 bases align to TRBD1. Germline CDR1 is MDHEN and CDR2 is SYDVKM. After removal of 7 bases from V and 3 bases from J, the junction contained 11 bases not matched to a gene. This CDR3 region has 15 residues.

A few counts support this clone. This chain links TRBV29-1 with TRBJ2-7; D possibly corresponds to TRBD1 (6 bases). CDR3 length: 11 residues. V lost 7 bases to trimming and J lost 2 bases, with 9 bases between them. The V gene's germline CDR1 is SQVTM and CDR2 ANQGSEA. CDR3 sequence reads: CSAGQTYEQYF. In DNA, the CDR3 is TGCAGCGCCGGACAGACCTACGAGCAGTACTTC.

The chain combines TRBV13 with TRBJ2-2; D remains ambiguous. This CDR3 is 11 amino acids long. Trimming pared 5 bases from V and 7 bases from J, leaving 5 bases between. Looked up from germline, CDR1 is PRHDT and CDR2 is FYEKMQ (reference sequence). The CDR3 loop reads CASSGGGELFF. The DNA for the CDR3 is TGTGCCAGCAGCGGCGGCGGGGAGCTGTTTTTT.

The V gene is TRBV12-3 or TRBV12-4, the J gene TRBJ1-2; 7 nucleotides match TRBD1. Trimming removed 0 bases from V and 8 bases from J; junction bases left unmatched: 0. The CDR3 is made up of 12 amino acids. The CDR3, as DNA: TGTGCCAGCAGTTTAGCAGGGGGCGGCTACACCTTC. Encoded protein: CASSLAGGGYTF.

This clone has just a few counts. This chain links TRBV12-3 or TRBV12-4 with TRBJ1-1, with no clear D. V lost 9 bases, J lost 1 base, and 6 bases lay in between. CDR3 size: 11 residues. In DNA, the CDR3 is TGTGCCAGTTCCAAGAACACTGAAGCTTTCTTT. Amino acids: CASSKNTEAFF.

V and J are TRBV3-1 (or the pseudogene TRBV3-2) and TRBJ1-1, with D perhaps matching TRBD1 (5 bases). CDR3 length: 14 amino acids. Germline V gene data show CDR1 as LGHDT and CDR2 as YNNKEL (reference sequence). V lost 4 bases, J lost 6 bases, and 15 bases lay in between. DNA for the CDR3: TGTGCCAGCAGCCCTCAGAGAGGAGGGGCTGAAGCTTTCTTT. It encodes CASSPQRGGAEAFF.